The 11 T cell receptor beta chains below come from one sample, sequenced in a study of blood T cell repertoires in COVID-19. Generated by immunoSEQ multiplex PCR, the TCRdb table keeps only in-frame clones and is missing some. The repertoire holds around 300,000 clones, with 88% as singletons. The sequenced sample was PBMCs or T cells enriched from blood (not recorded which). Receptors originate from a man aged 25-45 years who had recovered from COVID-19.

The chain employs TRBV21-1 and TRBJ2-7; the table's TRBD1 call for D was not verified on the DNA. TRBV21-1 constitutes a pseudogene. CDR3 length: 13 residues. CDR3 residues: CASSEQGPYEQYF. CDR3 nucleotide sequence: TGTGCCAGCAGCGAACAGGGTCCATACGAGCAGTACTTC.

Concerning this clone itself: Other DNA sequences in this specimen translate into the identical CDR3. This chain uses TRBV9 with TRBJ1-4; D gene ambiguous. V lost 0 bases to trimming and J lost 5 bases, with 8 bases between them. Germline loops: CDR1 SGDLS, CDR2 YYNGEE. CDR3 length: 14 amino acids. The chain's CDR3 is CASSVGVQNEKLFF. Here the CDR3 DNA reads TGTGCCAGCAGCGTAGGGGTACAGAATGAAAAACTGTTTTTT.

The CDR3 sequence is CASSYRDAGSTDTQYF. Written as DNA, the CDR3 is TGTGCCAGCAGTTACAGGGACGCGGGGAGCACAGATACGCAGTATTTT. The chain links TRBV6-5 to TRBJ2-3, with D possibly being TRBD2 (6 bases). Trimming shortened V by 2 bases and J by 0 bases, and 12 bases separated the two germline ends. Germline-derived CDR1 and CDR2 are MNHEY and SVGAGI. CDR3 size: 16 residues.

The chain recombines TRBV4-2 with TRBJ2-4, with 7 bases that match TRBD2. In germline, CDR1 is LGHNA, CDR2 YNFKEQ. The CDR3 spans 13 residues. The J segment lost 13 bases and the V segment lost 5 bases, leaving 11 bases of the junction unmatched. The DNA of the CDR3 is TGTGCCAGCAGCGATGGACTAAGCGGGGAGCAGTACTTC. As protein: CASSDGLSGEQYF.

CDR3 DNA: TGTGCCAGCAGCTTAGAAAGACTAGTCTGGTCGAAGCAGTACTTC. Translating it yields CASSLERLVWSKQYF. The chain carries TRBV11-2 and TRBJ2-7; possibly TRBD2 for D (6 bases). Trimming stripped 0 bases from V and 8 bases from J, with 17 bases between. Germline CDR1 reads SGHAT; CDR2 reads FQNNGV. The CDR3 has 15 amino acids.

The rearrangement joins TRBV29-1 to TRBJ2-1; 10 bases align to TRBD2. This CDR3 has 14 residues. V lost 7 bases to trimming and J lost 4 bases; unmatched junction nucleotides: 7. Looked up from germline, CDR1 is SQVTM and CDR2 is ANQGSEA. CDR3 protein: CSAMASGGYNEQFF. The CDR3, as DNA: TGCAGCGCAATGGCTAGCGGGGGATACAATGAGCAGTTCTTC.

This chain links TRBV5-1 with TRBJ2-7; D is unclear. Germline loops: CDR1 SGHRS, CDR2 YFSETQ. V was pared by 0 bases and J by 0 bases, with 16 bases between. This CDR3 is built from 17 residues. For the CDR3, the DNA is TGCGCCAGCAGCTTGGCCATAGCTGACTTGGGCTCCTACGAGCAGTACTTC. This encodes CASSLAIADLGSYEQYF.

The chain combines TRBV5-4 with TRBJ2-5; weak D call: TRBD1 (6 bases). The CDR3 contains 13 residues. In germline, CDR1 is SGHNT, CDR2 YYREEE (reference sequence). The ends were cut back, 5 bases at V and 5 bases at J, with 13 bases in the middle. The CDR3 sequence is CASRIGTSETQYF. The DNA for the CDR3 is TGTGCCAGCAGAATCGGGACATCCGAGACCCAGTACTTC.

The chain links TRBV5-1 to TRBJ1-5; D ambiguous. Germline V gene sequence: CDR1 SGHRS, CDR2 YFSETQ. Trimming took off 2 bases at V and 2 bases at J, with 11 bases between the two ends. The length of the CDR3 is 15 residues. The CDR3 spells CASSFGPAGNQPQHF. The CDR3 DNA reads as TGCGCCAGCAGCTTTGGCCCGGCGGGCAATCAGCCCCAGCATTTT.

The chain couples TRBV2 to TRBJ1-2; D is uncertain. Trimming stripped 3 bases from V and 2 bases from J, with 10 bases between. The CDR3 is 14 amino acids. The germline V gene encodes CDR1 SNHLY and CDR2 FYNNEI. Written as DNA, the CDR3 is TGTGCCAGCAGTGATTTGACGGGGAACTATGGCTACACCTTC. It specifies CASSDLTGNYGYTF.

The chain employs TRBV3-1 (or the pseudogene TRBV3-2) and TRBJ1-1, with D unclear. From germline, CDR1 is LGHDT and CDR2 YNNKEL (reference sequence). Deletions cut 2 bases from V and 12 bases from J, with 16 bases between. The CDR3 extends over 13 amino acids. CDR3 amino acids: CASSQTTLLLTFF. CDR3 DNA sequence: TGTGCCAGCAGCCAAACGACTCTACTTCTAACTTTCTTT.